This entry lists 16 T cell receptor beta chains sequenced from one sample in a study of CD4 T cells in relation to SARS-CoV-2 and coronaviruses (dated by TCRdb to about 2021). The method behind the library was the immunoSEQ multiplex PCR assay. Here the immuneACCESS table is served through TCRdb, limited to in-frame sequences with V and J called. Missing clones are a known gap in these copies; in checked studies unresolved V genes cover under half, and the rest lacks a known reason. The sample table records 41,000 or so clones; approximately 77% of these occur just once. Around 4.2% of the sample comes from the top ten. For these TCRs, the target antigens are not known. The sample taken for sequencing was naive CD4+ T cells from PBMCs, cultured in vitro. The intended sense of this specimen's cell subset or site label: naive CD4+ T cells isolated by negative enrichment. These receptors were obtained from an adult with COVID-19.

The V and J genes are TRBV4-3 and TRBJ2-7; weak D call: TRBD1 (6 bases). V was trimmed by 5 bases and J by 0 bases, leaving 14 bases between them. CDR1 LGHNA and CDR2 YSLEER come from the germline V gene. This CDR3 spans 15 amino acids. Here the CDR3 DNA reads TGCGCCAGCAGCAAATACCGGGACACCTCCTACGAGCAGTACTTC. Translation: CASSKYRDTSYEQYF.

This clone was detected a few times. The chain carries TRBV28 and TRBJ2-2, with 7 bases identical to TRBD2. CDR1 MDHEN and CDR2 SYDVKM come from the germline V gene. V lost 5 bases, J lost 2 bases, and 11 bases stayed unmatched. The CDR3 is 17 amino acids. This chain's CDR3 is CASSPVRLADNTGELFF. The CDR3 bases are TGTGCCAGCAGTCCCGTACGGCTAGCGGACAACACCGGGGAGCTGTTTTTT.

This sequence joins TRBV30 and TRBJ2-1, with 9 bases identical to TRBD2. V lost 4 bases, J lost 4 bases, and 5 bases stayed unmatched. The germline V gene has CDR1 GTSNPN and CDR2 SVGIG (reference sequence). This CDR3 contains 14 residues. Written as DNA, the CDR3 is TGTGCCTGGACCGGACTAGCGTATTACAATGAGCAGTTCTTC. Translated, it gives CAWTGLAYYNEQFF.

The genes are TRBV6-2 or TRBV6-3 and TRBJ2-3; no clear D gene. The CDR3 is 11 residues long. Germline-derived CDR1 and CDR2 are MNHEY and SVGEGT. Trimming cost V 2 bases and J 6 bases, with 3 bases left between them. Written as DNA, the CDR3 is TGTGCCAGCAGTTACGAGGATACGCAGTATTTT. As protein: CASSYEDTQYF.

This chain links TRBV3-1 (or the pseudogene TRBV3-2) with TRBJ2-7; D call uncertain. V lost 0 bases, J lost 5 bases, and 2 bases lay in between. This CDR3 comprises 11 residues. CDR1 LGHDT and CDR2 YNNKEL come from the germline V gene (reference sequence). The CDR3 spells CASSQEDEQYF. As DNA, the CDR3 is TGTGCCAGCAGCCAAGAGGACGAGCAGTACTTC.

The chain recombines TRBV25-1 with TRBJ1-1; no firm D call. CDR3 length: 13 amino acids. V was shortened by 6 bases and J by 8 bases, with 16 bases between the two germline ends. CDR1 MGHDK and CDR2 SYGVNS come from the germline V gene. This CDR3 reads CASSSKGGGEAFF. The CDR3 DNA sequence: TGTGCCAGCAGCTCGAAGGGTGGAGGGGAAGCTTTCTTT. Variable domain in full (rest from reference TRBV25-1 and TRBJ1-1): EADIYQTPRYLVIGTGKKITLECSQTMGHDKMYWYQQDPGMELHLIHYSYGVNSTEKGDLSSESTVSRIRTEHFPLTLESARPSHTSQYLCASSSKGGGEAFFGQGTRLTVV.

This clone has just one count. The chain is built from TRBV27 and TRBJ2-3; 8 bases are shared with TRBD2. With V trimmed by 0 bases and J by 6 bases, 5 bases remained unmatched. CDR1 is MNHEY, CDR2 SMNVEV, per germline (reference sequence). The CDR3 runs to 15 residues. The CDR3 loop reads CASSLSREAGDTQYF. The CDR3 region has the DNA TGTGCCAGCAGTTTATCGCGGGAGGCCGGGGATACGCAGTATTTT.

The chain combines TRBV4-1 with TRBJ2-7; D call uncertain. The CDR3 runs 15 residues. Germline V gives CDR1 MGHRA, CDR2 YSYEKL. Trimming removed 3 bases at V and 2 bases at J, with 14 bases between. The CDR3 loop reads CASSQEHSRPYEQYF. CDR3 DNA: TGCGCCAGCAGCCAGGAACACAGTCGCCCCTACGAGCAGTACTTC.

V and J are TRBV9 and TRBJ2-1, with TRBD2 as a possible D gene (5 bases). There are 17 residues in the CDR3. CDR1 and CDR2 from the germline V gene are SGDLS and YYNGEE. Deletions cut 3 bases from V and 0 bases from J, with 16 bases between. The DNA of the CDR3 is TGTGCCAGCAGCGACCCTTCGACTACTTCCTCCTACAATGAGCAGTTCTTC. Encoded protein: CASSDPSTTSSYNEQFF.

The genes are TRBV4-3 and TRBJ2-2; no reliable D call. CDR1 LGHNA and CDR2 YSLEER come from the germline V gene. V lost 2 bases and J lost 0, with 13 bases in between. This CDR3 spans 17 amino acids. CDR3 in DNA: TGCGCCAGCAGCCAAAGCCCTTTCGGGCCGAACACCGGGGAGCTGTTTTTT. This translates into CASSQSPFGPNTGELFF.

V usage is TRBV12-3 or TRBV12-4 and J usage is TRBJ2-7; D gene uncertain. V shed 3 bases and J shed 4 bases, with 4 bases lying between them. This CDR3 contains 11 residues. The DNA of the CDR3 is TGTGCCAGCAGTTTGTTTTACGAGCAGTACTTC. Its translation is CASSLFYEQYF.

The CDR3 here is CASSFEGAESSPLHF. DNA of the CDR3: TGTGCCAGCAGTTTCGAGGGGGCAGAGAGTTCACCCCTCCACTTT. The chain has TRBV6-6 and TRBJ1-6; 7 nucleotides match TRBD1. J was trimmed by 9 bases and V by 4 bases; bases with no gene match: 9. CDR1 is MNHNY, CDR2 SVGAGI, per germline (reference sequence). This CDR3 has 15 amino acids.

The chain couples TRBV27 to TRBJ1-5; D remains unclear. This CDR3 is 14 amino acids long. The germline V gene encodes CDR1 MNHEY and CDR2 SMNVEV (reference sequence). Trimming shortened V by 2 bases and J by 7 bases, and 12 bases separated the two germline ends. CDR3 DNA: TGTGCCAGCAGTTTAGTCCCCCTCTTGCAGCCCCAGCATTTT. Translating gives CASSLVPLLQPQHF.

CDR3 nucleotides: TGTGCCAGCAGCAAACAACCCCGACAGGGGGCTATTCAGCCCCAGCATTTT. This sequence encodes CASSKQPRQGAIQPQHF. This chain connects TRBV28 to TRBJ1-5; 10 bases align to TRBD1. Germline CDR1 is MDHEN and CDR2 is SYDVKM. Trimming cost V 6 bases and J 6 bases; bases outside gene matches: 14. The CDR3 loop spans 17 amino acids.

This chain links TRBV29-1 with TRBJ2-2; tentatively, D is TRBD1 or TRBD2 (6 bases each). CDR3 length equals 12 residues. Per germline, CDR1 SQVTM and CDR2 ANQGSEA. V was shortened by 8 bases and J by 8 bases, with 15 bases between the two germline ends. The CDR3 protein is CSTLGGNGELFF. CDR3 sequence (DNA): TGCAGCACGTTAGGGGGGAATGGGGAGCTGTTTTTT.

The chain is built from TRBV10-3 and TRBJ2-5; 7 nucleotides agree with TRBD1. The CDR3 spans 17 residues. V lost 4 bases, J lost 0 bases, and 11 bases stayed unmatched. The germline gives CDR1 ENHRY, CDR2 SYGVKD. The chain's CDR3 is CAISANKGQLDQETQYF. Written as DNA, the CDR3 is TGTGCCATCAGTGCTAACAAGGGACAGCTAGACCAAGAGACCCAGTACTTC.